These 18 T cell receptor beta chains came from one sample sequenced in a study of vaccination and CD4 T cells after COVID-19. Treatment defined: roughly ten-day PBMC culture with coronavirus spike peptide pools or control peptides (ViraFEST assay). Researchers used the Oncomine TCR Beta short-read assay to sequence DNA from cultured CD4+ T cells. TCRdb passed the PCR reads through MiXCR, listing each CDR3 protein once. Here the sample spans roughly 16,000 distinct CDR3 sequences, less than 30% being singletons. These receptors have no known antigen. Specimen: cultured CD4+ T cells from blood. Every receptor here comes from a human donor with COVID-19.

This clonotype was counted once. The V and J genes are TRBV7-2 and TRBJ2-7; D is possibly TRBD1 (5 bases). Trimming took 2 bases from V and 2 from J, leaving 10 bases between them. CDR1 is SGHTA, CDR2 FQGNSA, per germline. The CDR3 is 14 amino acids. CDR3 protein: CASSLRGPAYEQYF. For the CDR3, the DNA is TGTGCCAGCAGCTTAAGGGGCCCTGCCTACGAGCAGTACTTC. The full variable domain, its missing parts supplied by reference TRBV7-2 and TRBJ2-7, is GAGVSQSPSNKVTEKGKDVELRCDPISGHTALYWYRQSLGQGLEFLIYFQGNSAPDKSGLPSDRFSAERTGGSVSTLTIQRTQQEDSAVYLCASSLRGPAYEQYFGPGTRLTVT.

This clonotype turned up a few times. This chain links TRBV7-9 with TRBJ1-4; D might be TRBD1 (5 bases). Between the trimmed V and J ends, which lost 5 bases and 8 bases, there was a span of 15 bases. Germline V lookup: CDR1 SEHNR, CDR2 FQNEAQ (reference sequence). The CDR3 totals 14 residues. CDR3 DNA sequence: TGTGCCAGCAGCCTCCCGGGGGTGGGAGAAAAACTGTTTTTT. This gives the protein CASSLPGVGEKLFF. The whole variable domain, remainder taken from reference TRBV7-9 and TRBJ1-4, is DTGVSQNPRHKITKRGQNVTFRCDPISEHNRLYWYRQTLGQGPEFLTYFQNEAQLEKSRLLSDRFSAERPKGSFSTLEIQRTEQGDSAMYLCASSLPGVGEKLFFGSGTQLSVL.

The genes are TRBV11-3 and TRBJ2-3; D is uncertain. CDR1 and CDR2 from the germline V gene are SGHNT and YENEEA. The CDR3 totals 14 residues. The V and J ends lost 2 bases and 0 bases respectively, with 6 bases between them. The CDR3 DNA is TGTGCCAGCAGCTTAACCTCTAGCACAGATACGCAGTATTTT. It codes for CASSLTSSTDTQYF.

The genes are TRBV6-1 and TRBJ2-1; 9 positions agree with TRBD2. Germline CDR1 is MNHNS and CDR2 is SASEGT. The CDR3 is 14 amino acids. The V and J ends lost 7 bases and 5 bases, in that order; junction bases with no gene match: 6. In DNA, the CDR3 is TGTGCCAGCAAGGATAGCGGGGGAGACAATGAGCAGTTCTTC. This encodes CASKDSGGDNEQFF.

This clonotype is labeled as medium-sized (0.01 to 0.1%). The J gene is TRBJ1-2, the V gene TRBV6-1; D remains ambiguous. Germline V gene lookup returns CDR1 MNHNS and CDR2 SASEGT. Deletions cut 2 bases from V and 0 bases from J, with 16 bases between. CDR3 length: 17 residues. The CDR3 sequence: CASSEYHGGIANYGYTF. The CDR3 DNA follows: TGTGCCAGCAGTGAATACCACGGCGGGATAGCTAACTATGGCTACACCTTC.

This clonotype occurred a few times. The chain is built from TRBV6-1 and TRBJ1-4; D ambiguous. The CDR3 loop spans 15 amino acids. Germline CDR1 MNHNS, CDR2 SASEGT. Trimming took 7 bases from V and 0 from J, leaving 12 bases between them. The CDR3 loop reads CASNHYTPTNEKLFF. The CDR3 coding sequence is TGTGCCAGCAACCACTATACTCCAACTAATGAAAAACTGTTTTTT.

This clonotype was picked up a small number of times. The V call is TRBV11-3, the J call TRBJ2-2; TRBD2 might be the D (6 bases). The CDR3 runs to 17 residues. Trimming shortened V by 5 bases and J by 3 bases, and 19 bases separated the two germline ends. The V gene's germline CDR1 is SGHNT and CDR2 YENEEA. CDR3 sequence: CASSPRGGAHYTGELFF. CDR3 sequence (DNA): TGTGCCAGCAGCCCCCGTGGAGGGGCGCATTACACCGGGGAGCTGTTTTTT. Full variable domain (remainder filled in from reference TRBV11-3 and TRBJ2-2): EAGVVQSPRYKIIEKKQPVAFWCNPISGHNTLYWYLQNLGQGPELLIRYENEEAVDDSQLPKDRFSAERLKGVDSTLKIQPAELGDSAVYLCASSPRGGAHYTGELFFGEGSRLTVL.

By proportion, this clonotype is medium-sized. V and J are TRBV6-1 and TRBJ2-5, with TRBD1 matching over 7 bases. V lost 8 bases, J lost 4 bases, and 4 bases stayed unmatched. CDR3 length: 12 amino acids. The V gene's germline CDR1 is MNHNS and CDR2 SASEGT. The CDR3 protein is CASGTALETQYF. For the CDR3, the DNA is TGTGCCAGCGGGACAGCCTTAGAGACCCAGTACTTC.

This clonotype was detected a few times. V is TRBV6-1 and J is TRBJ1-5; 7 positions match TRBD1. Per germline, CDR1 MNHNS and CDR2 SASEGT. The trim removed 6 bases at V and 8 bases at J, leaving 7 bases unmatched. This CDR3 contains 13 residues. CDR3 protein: CASSQDRAEPQHF. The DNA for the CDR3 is TGTGCCAGCAGCCAAGACAGGGCCGAGCCCCAGCATTTT.

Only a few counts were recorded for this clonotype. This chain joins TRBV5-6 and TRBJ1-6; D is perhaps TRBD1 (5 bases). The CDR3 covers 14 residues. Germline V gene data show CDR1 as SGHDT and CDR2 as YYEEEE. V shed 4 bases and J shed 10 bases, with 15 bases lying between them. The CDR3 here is CASSNLDTESPLHF. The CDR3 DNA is TGTGCCAGCAGCAATTTGGACACTGAGTCACCCCTCCACTTT.

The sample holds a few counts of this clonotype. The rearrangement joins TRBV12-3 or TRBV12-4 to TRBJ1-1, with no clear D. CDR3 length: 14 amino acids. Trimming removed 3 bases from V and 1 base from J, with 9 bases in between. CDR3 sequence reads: CASSFSTRNTEAFF. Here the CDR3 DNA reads TGTGCCAGCAGTTTCTCTACAAGGAACACTGAAGCTTTCTTT.

CDR3 coding DNA: TGTGCCAGCAGCTCCCCAAGGAGCGGGGAGCTGTTTTTT. It translates to CASSSPRSGELFF. The genes are TRBV11-3 and TRBJ2-2; D is undetermined. Trimming removed 4 bases at V and 7 bases at J, with 10 bases between. The CDR3 consists of 13 residues. Germline V CDR1 and CDR2: SGHNT, YENEEA.

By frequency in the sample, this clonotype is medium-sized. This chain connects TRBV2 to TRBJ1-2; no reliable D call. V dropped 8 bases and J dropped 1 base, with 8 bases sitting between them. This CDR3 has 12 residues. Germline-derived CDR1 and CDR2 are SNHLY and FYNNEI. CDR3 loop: CASAQDNYGYTF. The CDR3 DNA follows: TGTGCCAGCGCCCAGGATAACTATGGCTACACCTTC.

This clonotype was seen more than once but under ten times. The CDR3 here is CASSEQTTDQPQHF. In DNA form, the CDR3 reads TGTGCCAGCAGTGAACAGACCACGGATCAGCCCCAGCATTTT. The genes are TRBV2 and TRBJ1-5; D gene unclear. Trimming cost V 2 bases and J 5 bases, with 10 bases left between them. The germline V gene encodes CDR1 SNHLY and CDR2 FYNNEI. The CDR3 is made up of 14 amino acids.

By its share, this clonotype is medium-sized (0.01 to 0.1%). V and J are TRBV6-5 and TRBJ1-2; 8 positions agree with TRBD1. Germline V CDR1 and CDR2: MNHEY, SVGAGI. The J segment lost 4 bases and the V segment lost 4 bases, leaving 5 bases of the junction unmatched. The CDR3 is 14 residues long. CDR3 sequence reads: CASSFGQGSYGYTF. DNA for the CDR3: TGTGCCAGCAGTTTTGGACAGGGCAGCTATGGCTACACCTTC.

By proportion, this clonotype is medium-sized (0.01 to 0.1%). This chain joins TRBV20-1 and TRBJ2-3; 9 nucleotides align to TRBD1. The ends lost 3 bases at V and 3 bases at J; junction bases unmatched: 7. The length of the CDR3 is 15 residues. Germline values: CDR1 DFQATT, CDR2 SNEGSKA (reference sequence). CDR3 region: CSASQTGGGTDTQYF. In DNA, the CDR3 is TGCAGTGCTAGTCAAACAGGGGGCGGAACAGATACGCAGTATTTT.

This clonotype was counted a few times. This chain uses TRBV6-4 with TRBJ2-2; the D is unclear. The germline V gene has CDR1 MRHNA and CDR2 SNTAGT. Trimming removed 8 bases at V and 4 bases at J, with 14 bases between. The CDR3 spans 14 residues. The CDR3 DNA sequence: TGTGCCAGCGCCCCCGAGGCAGGCACCGGGGAGCTGTTTTTT. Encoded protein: CASAPEAGTGELFF.

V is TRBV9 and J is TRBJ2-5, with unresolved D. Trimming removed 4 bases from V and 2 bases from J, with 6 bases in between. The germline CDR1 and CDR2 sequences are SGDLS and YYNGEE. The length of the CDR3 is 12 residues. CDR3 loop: CASSPEQETQYF. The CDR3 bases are TGTGCCAGCAGCCCTGAACAAGAGACCCAGTACTTC. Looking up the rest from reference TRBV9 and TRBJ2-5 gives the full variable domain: DSGVTQTPKHLITATGQRVTLRCSPRSGDLSVYWYQQSLDQGLQFLIQYYNGEERAKGNILERFSAQQFPDLHSELNLSSLELGDSALYFCASSPEQETQYFGPGTRLLVL.